The present T cell receptor beta chain was sequenced within a study of blood T cell repertoires in COVID-19. Background on the study: Some COVID-19 samples were acute and others convalescent; all came from the United States, Italy and Spain. In each case, the material was cDNA or gDNA derived from T cells, B-cell-depleted T cells, or PBMCs.

The authors' processing: Nucleated cell number was recorded as an estimate derived from reference gene primer amplification. TCRdb keeps only in-frame clones here, not all; method: immunoSEQ multiplex PCR. V, J and clone size derive from that table, while D and trimming were established from the DNA sequence. This sample has fewer than 250,000 clones, with 80% to 90% found just once. The V end lost 11 bases, the J end lost 7 bases, and 15 bases lay between the germline ends. The CDR3 has 12 residues. Germline V gene sequence: CDR1 MDHEN, CDR2 SYDVKM. The V gene is TRBV28, the J gene TRBJ1-5; D gene unclear. The sequenced sample consisted of peripheral blood. The sequence came from a man in his fifties with acute or convalescent COVID-19. The CDR3 is CALSGSLQPQHF. CDR3 nucleotide sequence: TGTGCCCTCTCAGGTTCCCTCCAGCCCCAGCATTTT.